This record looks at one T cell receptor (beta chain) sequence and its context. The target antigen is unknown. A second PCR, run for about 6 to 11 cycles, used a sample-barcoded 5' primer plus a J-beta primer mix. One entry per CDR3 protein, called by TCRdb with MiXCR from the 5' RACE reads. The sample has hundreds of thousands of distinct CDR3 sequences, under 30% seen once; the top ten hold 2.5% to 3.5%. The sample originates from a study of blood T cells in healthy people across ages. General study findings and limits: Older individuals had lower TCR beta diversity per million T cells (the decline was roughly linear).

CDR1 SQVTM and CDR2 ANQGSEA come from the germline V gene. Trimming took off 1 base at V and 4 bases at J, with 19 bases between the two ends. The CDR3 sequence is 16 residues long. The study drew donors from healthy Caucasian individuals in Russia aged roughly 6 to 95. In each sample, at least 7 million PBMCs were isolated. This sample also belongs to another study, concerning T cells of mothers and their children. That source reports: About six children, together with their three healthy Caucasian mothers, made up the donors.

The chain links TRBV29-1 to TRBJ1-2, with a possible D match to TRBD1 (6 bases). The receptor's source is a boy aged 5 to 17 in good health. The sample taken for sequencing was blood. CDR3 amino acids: CSVEGWSDSPGYGYTF. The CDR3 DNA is TGCAGCGTTGAAGGGTGGTCGGACAGTCCAGGCTATGGCTACACCTTC.